These T cell receptor beta chains were read from a single sample in a study of human T cells and chemical hapten exposure. TCRdb re-called the RACE reads through MiXCR, storing one row per CDR3 protein. The sample consists of 42,000 or so distinct CDR3 sequences, 4% of them appearing once. The input for sequencing was whole blood, taken in connection with sensitization to the hapten diphenylcyclopropenone (DPC). Receptors originate from a man over 45 with alopecia areata. Some clones in this sample may be carry-over from other donors' samples. CDR3s include the opening cysteine and the closing phenylalanine or tryptophan. A D gene is named only where the DNA matches it firmly. Only part of the rows carry a size: once, few, many, or a class if the clone is expanded.

size,D,V,J,CDR3,DNA
many,NA,TRBV11-2,TRBJ1-6,CASSLDQEGWNSPLHF,TGTGCCAGCAGCTTAGACCAAGAGGGTTGGAATTCACCCCTCCACTTT
few,NA,TRBV11-2,TRBJ1-5,CASSLAVGIQPQHF,TGTGCCAGCAGCCTAGCTGTAGGGATTCAGCCCCAGCATTTT
many,NA,TRBV7-2,TRBJ2-1,CASSYNEQFF,TGTGCCAGCAGCTACAATGAGCAGTTCTTC
many,NA,TRBV20-1,TRBJ2-7,CSAREGALEYEQYF,TGCAGTGCTAGAGAGGGAGCTTTGGAATACGAGCAGTACTTC
few,TRBD2,TRBV6-5,TRBJ2-7,CASRRGSGVPWQYF,TGTGCCAGCAGGAGAGGTAGCGGGGTCCCCTGGCAGTACTTC
many,NA,TRBV3-1,TRBJ2-7,CASSRFEEEQYF,TGTGCCAGCAGCCGCTTCGAGGAAGAGCAGTACTTC
many,TRBD2,TRBV7-2,TRBJ2-7,CASSLTSGSFYEQYF,TGTGCCAGCAGCTTGACTAGCGGGAGTTTCTACGAGCAGTACTTC
medium-sized,NA,TRBV10-1,TRBJ2-2,CASSFSGGELFF,TGCGCCAGCAGTTTTAGCGGCGGGGAGCTGTTTTTT
many,TRBD1,TRBV5-1,TRBJ2-1,CASSLEGARHNEQFF,TGCGCCAGCAGCTTGGAGGGGGCGAGGCACAATGAGCAGTTCTTC
NA,NA,TRBV12-3/TRBV12-4,TRBJ2-1,CASRLGGYNEQFF,TGTGCCAGCAGGTTAGGAGGCTACAATGAGCAGTTCTTC
many,TRBD2,TRBV5-6,TRBJ2-7,CASSMRLAGGPGEQYF,TGTGCCAGCAGCATGAGACTAGCGGGAGGGCCGGGGGAGCAGTACTTC
many,NA,TRBV20-1,TRBJ2-7,CSAPRPGFSYEQYF,TGCAGTGCCCCCCGTCCTGGGTTTTCCTACGAGCAGTACTTC
many,TRBD1,TRBV19,TRBJ1-5,CASSGRDRGQYQPQHF,TGTGCCAGTAGTGGCCGGGACAGGGGGCAATATCAGCCCCAGCATTTT
many,NA,TRBV7-8,TRBJ2-7,CASRLAPQGLEQYF,TGTGCCAGCAGATTAGCACCGCAGGGACTCGAGCAGTACTTC
NA,TRBD2,TRBV2,TRBJ2-5,CASSPLAGSQETQYF,TGTGCCAGCAGTCCCCTAGCGGGAAGTCAAGAGACCCAGTACTTC
many,NA,TRBV5-4,TRBJ2-7,CASSFFSAPEGEQYF,TGTGCCAGCAGCTTCTTTAGCGCTCCCGAAGGCGAGCAGTACTTC
many,TRBD1,TRBV12-3/TRBV12-4,TRBJ2-1,CASTITAGRGPSSYNEQFF,TGTGCCAGCACAATTACCGCGGGTAGGGGGCCGAGCTCCTACAATGAGCAGTTCTTC
many,NA,TRBV18,TRBJ1-2,CASSPIKAENGYTF,TGTGCCAGCTCACCTATAAAGGCGGAGAATGGCTACACCTTC
many,NA,TRBV29-1,TRBJ1-4,CSVGTSSEKLFF,TGCAGCGTTGGGACGTCGAGTGAAAAACTGTTTTTT
many,NA,TRBV7-9,TRBJ2-4,CASSASRGGPTADIQYF,TGTGCCAGCAGCGCCTCGCGAGGTGGACCTACGGCGGACATTCAGTACTTC